These 10 T cell receptor beta chains were sequenced from one sample in a study of T cells in Graves' hyperthyroidism and ophthalmopathy. RNA transcripts yielded amplified TCR beta CDR3 regions. First-round RT-PCR with HTBI primers amplified the TCR CDR3 region. TCRdb redid the calling of the multiplex PCR reads with MiXCR, one entry per CDR3 protein. The sample shows under 300,000 distinct CDR3 sequences, approximately 12% of them seen only once. Material for sequencing was blood. The source of these receptors is a woman aged 30 to 39 with Graves' hyperthyroidism that later progressed to Graves' ophthalmopathy.

This clonotype has at least ten counts. The chain employs TRBV12-5 and TRBJ2-7; D gene unclear. The CDR3 covers 17 residues. Trimming pared 0 bases from V and 1 base from J, leaving 16 bases between. Germline CDR1 reads LGHNT; CDR2 reads FRNRAP. This chain's CDR3 is CASGLVALGKGSYEQYF. The CDR3 region has the DNA TGTGCTAGTGGTTTGGTGGCGCTGGGCAAAGGGTCCTACGAGCAGTACTTC. Complete variable domain (other parts from reference TRBV12-5 and TRBJ2-7): DARVTQTPRHKVTEMGQEVTMRCQPILGHNTVFWYRQTMMQGLELLAYFRNRAPLDDSGMPKDRFSAEMPDATLATLKIQPSEPRDSAVYFCASGLVALGKGSYEQYFGPGTRLTVT.

This clonotype has at least ten counts. The chain employs TRBV7-3 and TRBJ2-3, with D tentatively TRBD2 (5 bases). From germline, CDR1 is SGHTA and CDR2 FQGTGA. Deletions cut 5 bases from V and 8 bases from J, with 23 bases between. The CDR3 loop spans 16 amino acids. The CDR3 DNA reads as TGTGCCAGCAGCCCCTCGCCGGGGTACTTCGAGGCTACGCAGTATTTT. The encoded protein is CASSPSPGYFEATQYF.

This clonotype was seen repeatedly, ten times or more. The chain has TRBV20-1 and TRBJ1-3, with 11 bases lining up with TRBD1. Per germline, CDR1 DFQATT and CDR2 SNEGSKA (reference sequence). The CDR3 is 14 amino acids. V shed 3 bases and J 2 bases; nucleotides not matched to a gene: 0. CDR3 in DNA: TGCAGTGCTAGGGACAGGGGGCCTGGAAACACCATATATTTT. The encoded protein is CSARDRGPGNTIYF.

This clonotype has at least ten counts. The chain couples TRBV12-3 or TRBV12-4 to TRBJ2-3; D gene unclear. V dropped 2 bases and J dropped 4 bases, with 13 bases sitting between them. This CDR3 spans 15 amino acids. The CDR3 spells CASSLKEGGPDTQYF. DNA of the CDR3: TGTGCCAGCAGTTTAAAGGAAGGTGGGCCAGATACGCAGTATTTT.

This clonotype was detected ten times or more. The V and J genes are TRBV30 and TRBJ1-1, with unresolved D. The V end was cut by 0 bases, the J end by 3 bases, with 8 bases between. The CDR3 runs 13 residues. In germline, CDR1 is GTSNPN, CDR2 SVGIG (reference sequence). This CDR3 reads CAWSVPGYTEAFF. For the CDR3, the DNA is TGTGCCTGGAGTGTACCGGGGTACACTGAAGCTTTCTTT.

Many counts were recorded for this clonotype. The chain combines TRBV20-1 with TRBJ2-5, with 10 bases that match TRBD2. This CDR3 has 14 residues. With 5 bases clipped from V and 4 bases from J, the junction kept 7 bases outside the gene matches. The germline CDR1 and CDR2 sequences are DFQATT and SNEGSKA (reference sequence). The CDR3 DNA reads TGCAGTGCTTCAAGGCTAGCGGGAGTAGAGACCCAGTACTTC. It specifies CSASRLAGVETQYF.

This clonotype was picked up many times. J is TRBJ1-5 and V is TRBV11-3; TRBD1 matches at 7 bases. Germline CDR1 and CDR2: SGHNT and YENEEA. V shed 4 bases, J shed 5 bases, and the junction held 2 bases outside the gene matches. This CDR3 has 13 amino acids. The CDR3 sequence: CASSCQGDQPQHF. The CDR3 bases are TGTGCCAGCAGCTGCCAGGGGGATCAGCCCCAGCATTTT.

The chain has TRBV3-2 and TRBJ2-7; the table's D call TRBD1 went unverified against the DNA. TRBV3-2 is recorded as a pseudogene. CDR3 length equals 14 residues. CDR3 sequence reads: CARGVAGALYEQYF. In nucleotides, the CDR3 is TGTGCCAGAGGGGTCGCGGGTGCCCTCTACGAGCAGTACTTC.

This clonotype occurred many times. The rearrangement uses TRBV7-2 and TRBJ2-3; D not resolved. V lost 4 bases, J lost 4 bases, and 6 bases lay in between. The germline gives CDR1 SGHTA, CDR2 FQGNSA. This CDR3 has 12 residues. The CDR3 here is CASSSYPDTQYF. Written as DNA, the CDR3 is TGTGCCAGCAGCTCTTACCCAGATACGCAGTATTTT.

This clonotype showed up many times. The rearrangement uses TRBV7-3 and TRBJ1-5, with 8 bases matching TRBD1. Unmatched junction bases numbered 12, after V lost 3 bases and J lost 5 bases. There are 17 residues in the CDR3. Germline V gene data show CDR1 as SGHTA and CDR2 as FQGTGA. As DNA, the CDR3 is TGTGCCAGCAGCTTGTCAAGACAGGGGATGTCCCATCAGCCCCAGCATTTT. Translating gives CASSLSRQGMSHQPQHF.